This entry features one T cell receptor beta chain sequence. Its specific antigen is unknown. No qualities accompany the bases; no much larger clone lies one base away. This record comes from a study of cytomegalovirus exposure and HLA in healthy donors (dated by TCRdb to 2016 to 2017). Study-level background: An earlier analysis of some 500 of the donors reported 250 to 300 Gb of sequence data and 100 million to 140 million unique TCR beta sequences from 150 million to 200 million T cells. The study combined high-throughput TCR immunosequencing, statistical association of individual TCRs with disease status, and machine learning to predict cytomegalovirus infection status. The aim of the study was to test whether cataloging public T cell receptors could identify signatures of past pathogen exposure. Across approximately 420 genotyped donors of the cohort, an average of roughly 250,000 unique TCR beta nucleotide sequences per donor were sequenced, and approximately 19% of those sequences were non-productive. In a later genetic analysis, genome-wide SNP genotypes for 398 of the 666 donors were used, and that subset was treated as a discovery cohort. Donor age, sex, ethnicity and CMV serostatus were collected together with the repertoire data. HLA typing included class I and class II loci at four-digit resolution. In the later analysis, no new phenotypic data were used to find candidate immune exposures; instead, reliance was placed on TCR beta sequences and their occurrence across donors. The T cell repertoires of 666 subjects were profiled by immunosequencing and related to cytomegalovirus serostatus. Approximately 310 gigabases of sequencing data and around 85 million unique TCR sequences made up an early release that covered 640 HLA-typed donors. The number of typed donors differed by locus: about 620-640 for A, B, C, DRB1 and DQB1; 522 for DQA1; 606 for DPA1; and about 450 for DPB1. Roughly five DR-DQ haplotypes were treated as single units for association and clustering because of strong linkage in the cohort. In addition to the first cohort of hundreds of subjects, a separate validation cohort of some 120 different subjects was used. All discovery cohort repertoires had been generated on a single sequencing platform. In an earlier analysis of roughly 540 of the donors, high-throughput TCR beta sequencing was used to judge whether each TCR beta V gene segment behaved as functional or pseudogenic. A later analysis re-analyzed previously published TCR beta repertoires from several hundred donors and added high-resolution HLA genotyping to study TCR occurrence patterns. Among the roughly 400 genotyped donors, roughly 80% belonged to the genetic ancestry cluster associated with self-reported Caucasian donors. The paper's findings and limits, for the study overall: For the cohort, immune exposure information was limited to CMV serostatus. The authors suggested that the approach could potentially be extended to other disease states and immunological phenotypes. A cluster of highly shared sequence variants was judged likely to represent a technical artifact of the sequencing pipeline. Because HLA typing was missing for some donors at each locus, association tests included only the typed subset. In a later analysis, HLA-associated TCR beta chains were found to be more clonally expanded and to have lower generation probabilities than equally common non-associated chains. Only TCR beta chains were sequenced in this cohort, and the absence of alpha or paired-chain data limited detectable features. In vitro tests confirmed that three of the cytomegalovirus-associated TCR beta chains recognize cytomegalovirus antigens. Linkage disequilibrium might explain the correlated functional status among segregating V segments, but an unknown experimental factor could not be ruled out. In a later analysis, TCR association rates were found to vary across HLA loci, with the most associated TCRs seen for DRB1 alleles and the fewest for HLA-C alleles. Cytomegalovirus status was reported to be diagnosed by the classifier with high specificity and sensitivity in both the original and validation cohorts. V-gene and J-gene trimming of TCR beta chains was associated with a missense DCLRE1C variant in a later genetic analysis, and the association was replicated in an independent cohort. Sequencing depth was assumed to be roughly uniform across donors in the presence/absence analyses, though that assumption may not hold. The earlier analysis of approximately 540 of the donors excluded some 15 rarely observed V segments, including chromosome 9 orphons, because counts were too low. Some IMGT-functional V segments, including TRBV6-2 and TRBV6-3, could not be told apart with the 87-base-pair reads, so those segments were excluded. Across donors, most TCR sequences were observed very rarely, whereas some public TCRs were present in many individuals. Most CMV-associated TCR beta chains appeared to be HLA-restricted in a later analysis, and the HLA associations seemed to be driven largely by CMV exposure. A further reported finding was that TCR beta sequences accurately predicted the HLA-A and HLA-B alleles for most subjects in the first cohort. Several of the top co-occurrence clusters appeared to be linked to parvovirus B19, influenza, CMV and Epstein-Barr virus, according to a later analysis. Assigning TCR associations to individual alleles was difficult when HLA alleles, especially DR and DQ, strongly co-occurred. In a later analysis, some 17,000 TCR beta sequences were associated with specific HLA alleles at a false discovery rate of 0.05. Broadly in line with IMGT annotations, most TCR beta V segments showed up in productive rearrangements about 87% or about 30% of the time in an earlier analysis of several hundred of the donors. A total of 150 or so TCR beta chains were listed by the study as associated with cytomegalovirus. A later genetic analysis reported fewer N-insertions in productive TCRs among donors in an Asian-associated ancestry cluster than the roughly 700-donor mean.

Including the terminal cysteine and phenylalanine, the CDR3 comprises 16 residues. The sequence is cut down to CDR3 DNA, 48 bases in frame from base 1. From a lookup of the germline V gene, CDR1 and CDR2 are SGHTA and FQGNSA. The germline V end is reduced by 4 bases and the J end by 5 bases; junction bases left unmatched: 6. The library was obtained by the immunoSEQ multiplex PCR assay. For the multiplex PCR, a mixture combining 60 forward primers for TCR Vbeta segments and 13 reverse primers for TCR Jbeta segments was used. Amplification of the CDR3 region of rearranged TCR beta genes was performed with a multiplex PCR assay on genomic DNA. The amplified TCR beta libraries were sequenced on the Illumina HiSeq System as 87-base-pair reads. Concerning the study's data processing: A later analysis counted 75 million to 100 million unique TCR beta chains across the 500 to 850 repertoires, and 9.5 million to 11 million of these chains were shared by at least two donors. To remove PCR and sequencing errors, raw reads were error-corrected and collapsed into unique sequences using a nearest-neighbor algorithm that merged closely related sequences. Alignment of CDR3 sequences to IMGT reference sequences was used to assign V, D and J gene segments. Each retained sequence needed at least a six-nucleotide match to both a V gene segment and a J gene segment. Rearrangements were called productive when the CDR3 lacked stop codons and stayed in frame with V and J; all others were non-productive. Following IMGT convention, CDR3 was defined as the stretch from the second conserved V-encoded cysteine up to the conserved J-encoded phenylalanine. The earlier analysis of about 570 of the donors excluded any sequence lacking an unambiguous match to a single V gene segment. An earlier analysis of several hundred of the donors called V segments functional above 56.7% productive rearrangements and segregating when the between-donor standard deviation exceeded 5%. To diagnose cytomegalovirus status from the catalog of TCR beta chain sequences, a statistical classification framework was built. V and J gene assignment, in a later analysis, came from comparing TCR nucleotide sequences with IMGT/GENE-DB human TR gene sequences. A later analysis assigned CDR3 sequences and most-parsimonious VDJ recombination scenarios with the TCRdist pipeline. In a later analysis, each TCR beta chain was defined by its CDR3 amino acid sequence together with its V-gene family, and reads lacking a unique V-gene family were excluded. As a way to deal with suspected cross-contamination and a sequencing artifact, a later analysis dropped hundreds of nucleotide sequences that were highly shared and had low generation probability. In a later analysis, a clonal expansion index for each public chain was calculated from normalized within-repertoire ranks of inferred template counts. Generation probabilities in a later analysis came from a VDJ recombination model fitted to out-of-frame rearrangements, and those results were checked against IGoR. In a later analysis, TCR-TCR, TCR-HLA and TCR-CMV co-occurrence was scored with hypergeometric tests, and a repertoire-size bias correction was applied to TCR pairs. False discovery rates were estimated in a later analysis by permuting HLA or CMV assignments 20 times. A later analysis grouped co-occurring TCRs with DBSCAN, adding TCRdist sequence similarity when clustering within HLA-allele-positive subsets. Co-occurrence clustering excluded repertoires with fewer than 30,000 or more than 120,000 public chains, plus five with anomalous nucleotide sharing. TCRdb obtained this table from immuneACCESS and retained in-frame rearrangements with V and J assigned. These tables miss some clones; where compared with another copy, unresolved V genes account for less than half of the shortfall, and the remainder is unexplained. That table is the source of V, J and clone size, and D and trimming were worked out from the DNA. In all, the sample holds around 130,000 clones, and 70% to 80% of those were seen once. Of the sample, about 1.7% is held by the ten largest clones.

The cohort was made up of 500 to 850 healthy bone marrow donors. At the time of sampling, all cohort members were nominally healthy, though unrecorded immune exposures were likely present. The donor was CMV seronegative and was included in the group of under 450 seronegative cohort members. Every donor gave a peripheral blood sample, and the peripheral blood mononuclear cells from that sample were used for TCR beta sequencing. The Qiagen DNeasy Blood Extraction Kit was used to extract genomic DNA from the blood cell samples. The rearranged chain carries TRBV7-2 and TRBJ2-2, with 11 bases matching TRBD2. Sequencing was done on a sample of PBMCs. The clonotype comes from a woman aged 45-65 years in good health and CMV-seronegative. The sequenced DNA: TGTGCCAGCAGCTACCTTAGCGGGAGGGCTACCGGGGAGCTGTTTTTT. Translated, this gives CASSYLSGRATGELFF. The CDR3, completed at both ends by the reference TRBV7-2 and TRBJ2-2 genes, gives the full variable domain GAGVSQSPSNKVTEKGKDVELRCDPISGHTALYWYRQSLGQGLEFLIYFQGNSAPDKSGLPSDRFSAERTGGSVSTLTIQRTQQEDSAVYLCASSYLSGRATGELFFGEGSRLTVL.